This entry is about one TCR beta chain. Antigen: not known. The protocol was immunoSEQ multiplex PCR, while the TCRdb copy is restricted to in-frame clones and leaves out a portion. The sample carries more than 90,000 clones, approximately 87% recorded once. This specimen comes from a study of PD-L1 blockade in urothelial cancer. Overall study: Of roughly 30 patients, some 25 were males with bladder-origin urothelial cancer. Study-wide findings and caveats: Better survival was predicted by below-median pretreatment blood TCR clonality.

V gave up 4 bases and J gave up 7 bases; unmatched junction bases: 7. Per germline, CDR1 ENHRY and CDR2 SYGVKD. This CDR3 has 14 residues. Time point specified: peripheral blood 6 weeks after treatment start. This receptor was obtained from a man between 65 and 79 years old with urothelial cancer. The J gene is TRBJ2-1, the V gene TRBV10-3, with 7 bases matching TRBD2. The sequencing used PBMCs, collected around atezolizumab (anti-PD-L1) treatment. The CDR3 region is CAISGDYRTNEQFF. The CDR3 region has the DNA TGTGCCATCAGTGGGGACTATCGTACAAATGAGCAGTTCTTC.